This note documents a single TCR beta chain sequence. TCRdb keeps only in-frame clones here, not all; method: immunoSEQ multiplex PCR. This sample has roughly 230,000 clones, with 80% to 85% found just once. CDR3 length equals 16 residues. The V and J ends lost 5 bases and 5 bases, in that order; junction bases with no gene match: 4. In germline, CDR1 is SGHTA, CDR2 FQGTGA. The data are from a study of blood T cell repertoires in COVID-19. This receptor was obtained from a man aged 50 or older with active or convalescent COVID-19. Sequencing was done on a sample of peripheral blood. V usage is TRBV7-3 and J usage is TRBJ2-2; TRBD2 agrees at 14 bases. CDR3 in DNA: TGTGCCAGCAGCAAGGGACTAGCGGGGGTTACCGGGGAGCTGTTTTTT. This gives the protein CASSKGLAGVTGELFF.